This is a list of T cell receptor beta chains from one sample in a study of blood T cell repertoires in COVID-19. TCRdb keeps only in-frame clones here, not all; method: immunoSEQ multiplex PCR. The sample lists about 130,000 clones, around 87% occurring once. Specimen: peripheral blood. The receptors originated from a woman aged 55 to 70 with acute or convalescent COVID-19. Both conserved end residues are part of each CDR3. D genes are given only for firm matches. The listing skips clone size in some rows; elsewhere it reads once, few, many or a size class.

>TRBV19|TRBD2|-|TRBJ2-1
CASSSPGLAGRNEQFF
TGTGCCAGTAGTTCACCGGGACTAGCGGGAAGAAATGAGCAGTTCTTC
>TRBV23-1|-|-|TRBJ1-1
CASSQESDRRNALNTEAFF
TGCGCCAGCAGTCAAGAGAGCGACAGGAGAAACGCCCTGAACACTGAAGCTTTCTTT
>TRBV19|TRBD1|-|TRBJ2-1
CASSMRYGGRGLRSYNEQFF
TGTGCCAGTAGTATGAGATATGGGGGTAGGGGGCTTCGCTCCTACAATGAGCAGTTCTTC
>TRBV10-3|-|-|TRBJ2-3
CAISESGGATDTQYF
TGTGCCATCAGTGAGTCGGGAGGTGCCACAGATACGCAGTATTTT
>TRBV10-3|TRBD2|-|TRBJ2-3
CAISVAGGSTDTQYF
TGTGCCATCAGTGTAGCGGGAGGAAGCACAGATACGCAGTATTTT
>TRBV4-1|-|-|TRBJ2-7
CASSLELFYEQYF
TGCGCCAGCAGCCTCGAACTCTTCTACGAGCAGTACTTC
>TRBV3-1/TRBV3-2|-|once|TRBJ1-1
CASSQTGAEAFF
TGTGCCAGCAGCCAAACCGGGGCTGAAGCTTTCTTT
>TRBV5-1|TRBD1|-|TRBJ2-3
CASSRGTGQLPTDTQYF
TGCGCCAGCAGCCGTGGCACGGGACAGCTTCCCACAGATACGCAGTATTTT
>TRBV11-3|-|-|TRBJ1-1
CASSLRGMNTEAFF
TGTGCCAGCAGCTTAAGAGGAATGAACACTGAAGCTTTCTTT
>TRBV12-5|-|once|TRBJ1-1
CASGLSTGNTEAFF
TGTGCTAGTGGTTTGTCCACAGGGAACACTGAAGCTTTCTTT
>TRBV11-3|TRBD1|-|TRBJ1-1
CASSLDDWTGQTEAFF
TGTGCCAGCAGCTTAGATGATTGGACAGGGCAGACTGAAGCTTTCTTT
>TRBV20-1|-|-|TRBJ2-2
CSASSAGELFF
TGCAGTGCTAGTTCTGCCGGGGAGCTGTTTTTT
>TRBV28|-|few|TRBJ1-3
CASRPPGGPSNTIYF
TGTGCCAGCAGGCCCCCCGGGGGACCAAGCAACACCATATATTTT
>TRBV28|-|-|TRBJ2-4
CASSLPGDIQYF
TGTGCCAGCAGTTTGCCAGGGGACATTCAGTACTTC
>TRBV7-9|TRBD1|-|TRBJ2-1
CASSVGQGANSYNEQFF
TGTGCCAGCAGCGTAGGACAGGGAGCGAACTCCTACAATGAGCAGTTCTTC
>TRBV5-1|TRBD1|-|TRBJ1-1
CASSLAGTGLNTEAFF
TGCGCCAGCAGCTTGGCCGGGACAGGCCTGAACACTGAAGCTTTCTTT
>TRBV7-9|-|-|TRBJ1-2
CASSPPGGGYTF
TGTGCCAGCAGCCCCCCCGGAGGGGGCTACACCTTC
>TRBV10-3|TRBD1|-|TRBJ1-2
CACQGAAGGYTF
TGTGCCTGCCAGGGGGCGGCGGGTGGCTACACCTTC
>TRBV28|TRBD1|-|TRBJ2-2
CASSWGTGNTGELFF
TGTGCCAGCAGTTGGGGGACAGGGAACACCGGGGAGCTGTTTTTT
>TRBV5-1|TRBD2|-|TRBJ2-6
CASSLAGSGANVLTF
TGCGCCAGCAGCCTAGCGGGCTCTGGGGCCAACGTCCTGACTTTC
>TRBV23-1|-|-|TRBJ2-5
CASSQLGQGKTSGMQETQYF
TGCGCCAGCAGTCAATTGGGACAGGGGAAAACTAGCGGGATGCAAGAGACCCAGTACTTC
>TRBV12-3/TRBV12-4|-|-|TRBJ2-5
CASAVVQQETQYF
TGTGCCAGCGCAGTTGTACAGCAAGAGACCCAGTACTTC
>TRBV30|TRBD2|-|TRBJ2-3
CAWSWTSGRKDTQYF
TGTGCCTGGAGCTGGACTAGCGGGAGGAAAGATACGCAGTATTTT
>TRBV19|-|few|TRBJ1-2
CASRPDNNYGYTF
TGTGCCAGTAGACCCGACAATAACTATGGCTACACCTTC
>TRBV7-6|TRBD1|-|TRBJ1-2
CASSSQGDDGYTF
TGTGCCAGCAGCTCCCAGGGGGACGATGGCTACACCTTC
>TRBV10-2|-|-|TRBJ1-5
CASSEAGNSNQPQHF
TGCGCCAGCAGTGAGGCCGGGAATAGCAATCAGCCCCAGCATTTT
>TRBV15|TRBD2|-|TRBJ2-5
CATSRRTSGTPETQYF
TGTGCCACCAGCAGACGGACTAGCGGGACCCCAGAGACCCAGTACTTC
>TRBV19|-|-|TRBJ1-5
CASAGQGGQPQHF
TGTGCCAGTGCGGGGCAGGGTGGTCAGCCCCAGCATTTT
>TRBV30|TRBD1|-|TRBJ1-2
CAWYSTSGTGNYGYTF
TGTGCCTGGTACTCAACCTCGGGGACAGGGAACTATGGCTACACCTTC
>TRBV4-1|TRBD2|-|TRBJ2-5
CASSQWASGHQETQYF
TGCGCCAGCAGCCAGTGGGCTAGCGGACACCAAGAGACCCAGTACTTC
>TRBV28|TRBD1|-|TRBJ1-4
CASRTGVKLFF
TGTGCCAGCAGGACAGGGGTTAAACTGTTTTTT